This TCR beta chain originates from a study of shared clonotypes between healthy human individuals. Comments on this clone: Its antigen remains unknown.

Assay: immunoSEQ multiplex PCR; the TCRdb copy retains only in-frame clones and omits some. Altogether 2,100,000 or so clones are present, around 95% being singletons, with the ten largest covering 0.13%. Study-wide points: The diversity represented, both genetic and in exposure history, was limited by few donors.

V was cut by 4 bases and J by 4 bases, with 16 bases left in between. This CDR3 is 15 amino acids long. CDR1 SGHRS and CDR2 YFSETQ come from the germline V gene. The chain employs TRBV5-1 and TRBJ2-3; a possible D gene is TRBD1 (6 bases). Source material: naive CD4+ T cells sorted from blood. Regarding subset: CD45RA+ positively selected. This TCR was sampled from a man younger than 35 in good health. The CDR3 DNA follows: TGCGCCAGCAGCAGAGGGGGAGAGTCCCCAGATACGCAGTATTTT. This translates into CASSRGGESPDTQYF.